The entry below describes one TCR beta chain. Antigen unknown. This same CDR3 is encoded by further DNA sequences in the sample. The data stem from a study of shared clonotypes between healthy human individuals. Study outcomes and limitations: It was the few donors that limited the genetic and exposure-history diversity represented. Larger estimated richness was generally seen in naive subsets than in memory subsets.

Sorted-subset replicate PCRs used about 200 ng DNA, approximately 33,000 T cell genomes. The method was immunoSEQ multiplex PCR; TCRdb's version includes in-frame clones alone and lacks a portion of them. The sample consists of 1,100,000 or so clones, more than 75% of them appearing once. Investigators divided CD4+ cells into CD45RA+ naive and CD45RA-negative memory subsets. V gave up 2 bases and J gave up 0 bases, with 2 bases separating them. The CDR3 contains 14 residues. The V gene's germline CDR1 is MNHEY and CDR2 SMNVEV (reference sequence). The chain employs TRBV27 and TRBJ2-6; D unclear. The clonotype was recovered from a man younger than 30 in good health. Some clones in this sample may be carry-over from other donors' samples. Material: memory CD4+ T cells from PBMCs. Subset denoted: CD45RA-negative fraction. The DNA of the CDR3 is TGTGCCAGCAGTTTAGGCTCTGGGGCCAACGTCCTGACTTTC. It codes for CASSLGSGANVLTF.